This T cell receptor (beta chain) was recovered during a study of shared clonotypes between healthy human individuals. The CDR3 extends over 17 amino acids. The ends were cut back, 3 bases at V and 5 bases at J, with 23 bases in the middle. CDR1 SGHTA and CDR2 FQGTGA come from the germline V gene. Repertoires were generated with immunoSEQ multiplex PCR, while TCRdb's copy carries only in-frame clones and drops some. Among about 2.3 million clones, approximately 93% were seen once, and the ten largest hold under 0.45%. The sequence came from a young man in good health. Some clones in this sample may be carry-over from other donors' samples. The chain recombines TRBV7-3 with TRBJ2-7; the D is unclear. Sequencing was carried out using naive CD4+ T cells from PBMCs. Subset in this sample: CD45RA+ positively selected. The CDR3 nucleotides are TGTGCCAGCAGCTTTCTGCCACCCCCGGAAGAGAGCCACGAGCAGTACTTC. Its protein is CASSFLPPPEESHEQYF.